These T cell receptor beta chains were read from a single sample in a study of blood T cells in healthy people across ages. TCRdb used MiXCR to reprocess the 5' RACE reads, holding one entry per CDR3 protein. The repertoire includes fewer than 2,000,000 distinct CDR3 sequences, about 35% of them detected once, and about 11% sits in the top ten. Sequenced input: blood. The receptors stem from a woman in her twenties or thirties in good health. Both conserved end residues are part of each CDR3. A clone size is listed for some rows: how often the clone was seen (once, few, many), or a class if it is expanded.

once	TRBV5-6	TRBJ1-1	CASSGGQSGTEAFF
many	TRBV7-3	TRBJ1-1	CASSPRQGLMNTEAFF
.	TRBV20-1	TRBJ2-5	CSTEKETQETQYF
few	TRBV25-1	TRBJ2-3	CASSANHRGSSTDTQYF
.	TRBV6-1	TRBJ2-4	CASSGPTRWGKKNIQDF
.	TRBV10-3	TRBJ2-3	CAITRTVTDTQYF
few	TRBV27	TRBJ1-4	CASSLVGINEKLFF
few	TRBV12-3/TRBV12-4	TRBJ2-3	CASSPVAGRAADTQYF
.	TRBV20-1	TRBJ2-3	CSAHQTSGSPDTQYF
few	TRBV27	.	CAGSFAFGGSYEQYF
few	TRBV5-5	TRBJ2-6	CASSPDYVGANVLTF
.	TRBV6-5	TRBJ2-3	CASSYPGVGTQYF
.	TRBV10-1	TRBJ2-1	CASSESTGTSGYNEQFF
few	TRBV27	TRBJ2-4	CASSPGSSGVQYF
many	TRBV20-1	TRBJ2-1	CSARGSRAYNEQFF
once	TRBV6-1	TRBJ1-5	CASGDRFWPQHF
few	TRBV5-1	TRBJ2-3	CASSLEPRPTDTQYF
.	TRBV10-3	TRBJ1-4	CAISESLGGSEKLFF
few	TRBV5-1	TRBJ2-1	CASSILSPSYNEQFF
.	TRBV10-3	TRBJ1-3	CAISESAASSGNTIYF
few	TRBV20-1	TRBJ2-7	CSARDPLLADTHYEQYF
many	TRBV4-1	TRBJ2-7	CASSQVGRGKDEQYF
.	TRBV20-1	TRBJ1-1	CSAGGGGLPNTEAFF
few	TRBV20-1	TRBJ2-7	CSARGLEGCYEQYF
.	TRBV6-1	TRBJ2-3	CASGSASTDTQYF
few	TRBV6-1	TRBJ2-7	CASRNSPNYEQYF
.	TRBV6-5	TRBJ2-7	CASSYDLRSVSYERYF
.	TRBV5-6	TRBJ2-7	CASTQGNSDYEQYF
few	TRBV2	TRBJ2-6	CASSSPGGGDFSGANVLTF
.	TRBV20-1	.	CSASKGSHEQYF
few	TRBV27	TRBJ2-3	CASSFYGGKTDTQYF
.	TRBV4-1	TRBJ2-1	CASSQDSRKPLGEQFF
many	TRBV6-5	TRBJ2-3	CASRGGGTDTQYF
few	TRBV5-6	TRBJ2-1	CASSWGGPGAVLGDEQFF
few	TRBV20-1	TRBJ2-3	CSARSTSGESTDTQYF
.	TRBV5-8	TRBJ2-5	CASSLGPGEKTRYF
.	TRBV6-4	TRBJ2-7	CASSVEGGFEQYF
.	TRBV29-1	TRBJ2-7	CSVLRDSKYEQYF
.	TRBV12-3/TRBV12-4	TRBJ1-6	CASSPGGPYNSPLHF
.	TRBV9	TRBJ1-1	CASSVVAQGVNTEAFF
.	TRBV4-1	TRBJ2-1	CASRFSGTSGIKHEQFF
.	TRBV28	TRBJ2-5	CASSGYEHLETQYF
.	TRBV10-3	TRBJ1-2	CASKIGGAANPYGYTF
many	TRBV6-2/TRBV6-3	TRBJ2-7	CASRPTGQTYEQYF
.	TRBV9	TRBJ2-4	CASSSSPGTTYEQYF
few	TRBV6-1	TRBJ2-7	CASSDSPGTKGYEQYF
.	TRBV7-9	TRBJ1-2	CARSPPMAAGYTF
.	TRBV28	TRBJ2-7	CASIPGQGVYEQYF
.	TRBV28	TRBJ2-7	CASSPTGTSKSSYEQYF
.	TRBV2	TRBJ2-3	CASTRFWAGTQYF
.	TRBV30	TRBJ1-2	CAWSLGAYGYTF
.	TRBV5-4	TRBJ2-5	CASSSQSPKETQYF
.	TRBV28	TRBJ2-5	CASSSPRGASQETQYF
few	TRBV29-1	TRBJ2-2	CSVERGAGGELFF
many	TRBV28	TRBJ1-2	CASSSGRYGYTF
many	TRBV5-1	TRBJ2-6	CASTQTRSGANVLTF
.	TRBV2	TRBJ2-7	CASIGTDTYEQYF
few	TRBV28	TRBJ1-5	CASSSTGLSNQPQHF
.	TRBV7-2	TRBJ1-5	CASSLLGTGVNQPQHF
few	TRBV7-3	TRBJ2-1	CASGTGSGEQFF